The next 27 T cell receptor beta chains were all read from a single sample in a study of T cell repertoires in ileal Crohn's disease. Libraries were prepared by immunoSEQ multiplex PCR; TCRdb keeps only in-frame clonotypes and omits some of them. Of thousands of clones in the sample, roughly 93% were seen once. Sample time point: inflamed ileum from the surgical specimen. Sequencing input: ileal tissue. Receptors were obtained from an adult with Crohn's disease.

The table lists this clone with a count of one. V usage is TRBV7-8 and J usage is TRBJ1-5; D remains ambiguous. CDR3 length: 12 residues. From germline, CDR1 is SGHVS and CDR2 FQNEAQ. The CDR3 region has the DNA TGTGCGACAAGCTTACCTATGCAGCCCCAGCATTTT. Protein: CATSLPMQPQHF.

There are a few counts of this clone. The chain joins TRBV2 to TRBJ2-7, with 7 bases matching TRBD1. Germline V gene sequence: CDR1 SNHLY, CDR2 FYNNEI. The V segment lost 8 bases and the J segment 2 bases; nucleotides outside the gene matches: 9. The CDR3 consists of 14 residues. Written as DNA, the CDR3 is TGTGCCAGCCTAGAAGGGACAGCAGCCTACGAGCAGTACTTC. It is translated as CASLEGTAAYEQYF.

J is TRBJ1-5 and V is TRBV19, with a weak D call TRBD1 (6 bases). CDR1 and CDR2 (germline): LNHDA, SQIVND (reference sequence). The CDR3 sequence is 15 residues long. Trimming took 6 bases from V and 1 from J, leaving 13 bases between them. The CDR3 protein is CASRGGGGSNQPQHF. Written as DNA, the CDR3 is TGTGCCAGTAGAGGGGGGGGAGGAAGCAATCAGCCCCAGCATTTT.

The chain recombines TRBV7-9 with TRBJ1-1; D not certain. Germline CDR1 SEHNR, CDR2 FQNEAQ (reference sequence). The length of the CDR3 is 12 residues. V was trimmed by 1 base and J by 11 bases, leaving 11 bases between them. In DNA, the CDR3 is TGTGCCAGCAGCTTAGATCCGGGCCGGGCTTTCTTT. Its protein product is CASSLDPGRAFF. Using reference TRBV7-9 and TRBJ1-1 for the parts outside the CDR3, the full variable domain is DTGVSQNPRHKITKRGQNVTFRCDPISEHNRLYWYRQTLGQGPEFLTYFQNEAQLEKSRLLSDRFSAERPKGSFSTLEIQRTEQGDSAMYLCASSLDPGRAFFGQGTRLTVV.

CDR3 loop: CASSSQGTRKETQYF. CDR3 DNA: TGTGCCAGCAGCTCACAAGGGACTAGGAAAGAGACCCAGTACTTC. The chain uses TRBV7-9 and TRBJ2-5, with 8 bases lining up with TRBD2. This CDR3 is built from 15 residues. CDR1 is SEHNR, CDR2 FQNEAQ, per germline (reference sequence). The V segment lost 4 bases and the J segment 3 bases; nucleotides outside the gene matches: 7. The variable domain in full, completed from reference TRBV7-9 and TRBJ2-5, reads DTGVSQNPRHKITKRGQNVTFRCDPISEHNRLYWYRQTLGQGPEFLTYFQNEAQLEKSRLLSDRFSAERPKGSFSTLEIQRTEQGDSAMYLCASSSQGTRKETQYFGPGTRLLVL.

This clone has only a few counts. The chain links TRBV7-9 to TRBJ2-3; D is unclear. CDR3 length: 12 residues. The V and J ends lost 8 bases and 4 bases respectively, with 10 bases between them. Germline V lookup: CDR1 SEHNR, CDR2 FQNEAQ (reference sequence). The CDR3 sequence is CASPDSADTQYF. In DNA, the CDR3 is TGTGCCAGCCCAGATTCAGCAGATACGCAGTATTTT.

The V and J genes are TRBV29-1 and TRBJ2-1; 10 bases agree with TRBD2. The CDR3 is made up of 13 amino acids. Germline loops: CDR1 SQVTM, CDR2 ANQGSEA. V gave up 4 bases and J gave up 9 bases; unmatched junction bases: 6. This CDR3 is CSVGLAGVGEQFF. The CDR3 coding sequence is TGCAGCGTTGGCCTAGCGGGAGTAGGTGAGCAGTTCTTC.

This sequence joins TRBV19 and TRBJ1-2, with D uncertain. Trimming pared 5 bases from V and 2 bases from J, leaving 6 bases between. The CDR3 totals 12 residues. Germline V gives CDR1 LNHDA, CDR2 SQIVND (reference sequence). The CDR3 is CASSGQNYGYTF. CDR3 DNA: TGTGCCAGTAGTGGTCAGAACTATGGCTACACCTTC.

The J gene is TRBJ1-2, the V gene TRBV21-1; TRBD1, the D gene given by the table, was not confirmed from the DNA. TRBV21-1 is a pseudogene locus. This CDR3 has 17 residues. The chain's CDR3 is CASSTQGPRILLYGYTF. The CDR3, as DNA: TGTGCCAGCAGCACACAGGGGCCTCGAATTTTACTCTATGGCTACACCTTC.

The rearrangement links TRBV6-1 to TRBJ1-1, with unresolved D. The CDR3 spans 14 residues. V lost 6 bases and J lost 3, with 14 bases in between. The germline CDR1 and CDR2 sequences are MNHNS and SASEGT. The CDR3 DNA is TGTGCCAGCAGGATGGGAGGGTCAGACACTGAAGCTTTCTTT. Protein sequence: CASRMGGSDTEAFF.

The CDR3 here is CASSLAGGANEQFF. The CDR3 nucleotides read TGCGCCAGCAGCCTGGCGGGAGGGGCCAATGAGCAGTTCTTC. The chain uses TRBV5-1 and TRBJ2-1; the match to TRBD2 covers 9 bases. The CDR3 runs to 14 residues. The germline gives CDR1 SGHRS, CDR2 YFSETQ. V shed 4 bases and J 6 bases; nucleotides not matched to a gene: 5.

The rearrangement joins TRBV6-1 to TRBJ1-1; maybe TRBD1 (6 bases). Trimming took 5 bases from V and 1 from J, leaving 14 bases between them. CDR3 length: 15 residues. Per the germline V gene, CDR1 is MNHNS and CDR2 is SASEGT. The CDR3: CASSRLRQANTEAFF. The CDR3 DNA follows: TGTGCCAGCAGTCGACTTAGACAGGCGAACACTGAAGCTTTCTTT.

The chain links TRBV7-2 to TRBJ2-3; D gene unclear. The length of the CDR3 is 13 residues. V lost 5 bases to trimming and J lost 14 bases, with 20 bases between them. The V gene's germline CDR1 is SGHTA and CDR2 FQGNSA. Here the CDR3 reads CASSAATLARRYF. CDR3 in DNA: TGTGCCAGCAGCGCCGCCACCTTAGCTAGGCGGTATTTT. Looking up the rest from reference TRBV7-2 and TRBJ2-3 gives the full variable domain: GAGVSQSPSNKVTEKGKDVELRCDPISGHTALYWYRQSLGQGLEFLIYFQGNSAPDKSGLPSDRFSAERTGGSVSTLTIQRTQQEDSAVYLCASSAATLARRYFGPGTRLTVL.

V and J are TRBV13 and TRBJ2-7; 8 bases align to TRBD1. The ends lost 0 bases at V and 0 bases at J; junction bases unmatched: 1. The CDR3 loop spans 15 amino acids. Germline-derived CDR1 and CDR2 are PRHDT and FYEKMQ (reference sequence). CDR3 sequence reads: CASSLGGTGSYEQYF. Here the CDR3 DNA reads TGTGCCAGCAGCTTAGGGGGGACAGGCTCCTACGAGCAGTACTTC.

This chain uses TRBV2 with TRBJ1-2; D ambiguous. Germline lookup yields CDR1 SNHLY and CDR2 FYNNEI. This CDR3 is built from 14 residues. Trimming took 1 base from V and 3 from J, leaving 9 bases between them. CDR3 in DNA: TGTGCCAGCAGTGAAGGCCGAGGGTACTATGGCTACACCTTC. It encodes CASSEGRGYYGYTF.

The V call is TRBV6-5, the J call TRBJ1-1; D might be TRBD1 (6 bases). V was clipped by 5 bases and J by 5 bases, with 18 bases between them. The V gene's germline CDR1 is MNHEY and CDR2 SVGAGI. The CDR3 has 15 amino acids. The CDR3 region has the DNA TGTGCCAGCAGTCACCAGGGGTTTATAGGGACTGAAGCTTTCTTT. Amino acids: CASSHQGFIGTEAFF.

The gene calls are TRBV10-3 and TRBJ2-7; D not resolved. The CDR3 runs 13 residues. Trimming removed 3 bases at V and 3 bases at J, with 9 bases between. In germline, CDR1 is ENHRY, CDR2 SYGVKD. This CDR3 reads CAISDNPNYEQYF. For the CDR3, the DNA is TGTGCCATCAGTGATAACCCGAACTACGAGCAGTACTTC.

Points on this clone: Its ends do not fully match the called genes, so a read error is possible. The chain is built from TRBV2 and TRBJ2-5; 8 positions match TRBD1. In germline, CDR1 is SNHLY, CDR2 FYNNEI. The CDR3 contains 12 residues. The CDR3 here is CAGRGPRETQYF. The CDR3 coding sequence is TGTGCCGGCAGGGGGCCGAGGGAGACCCAGTACTTC.

This clone came up a few times. The rearrangement links TRBV9 to TRBJ1-2; the match to TRBD1 covers 8 bases. CDR3 size: 15 residues. Unmatched junction bases numbered 8, after V lost 1 base and J lost 6 bases. Germline assignment: CDR1 SGDLS and CDR2 YYNGEE. CDR3 residues: CASSVNPQGADGYTF. As DNA, the CDR3 is TGTGCCAGCAGCGTAAACCCCCAGGGGGCAGATGGCTACACCTTC.

The chain uses TRBV30 and TRBJ2-7; 7 bases line up with TRBD2. The V segment lost 3 bases and the J segment 6 bases; nucleotides outside the gene matches: 14. CDR1 and CDR2 from the germline V gene are GTSNPN and SVGIG (reference sequence). The CDR3 extends over 15 amino acids. The CDR3 protein is CAWRGSGGSFSEQYF. CDR3 coding DNA: TGTGCCTGGAGGGGTAGTGGCGGGAGTTTCTCCGAGCAGTACTTC. Using reference TRBV30 and TRBJ2-7 for the parts outside the CDR3, the full variable domain is SQTIHQWPATLVQPVGSPLSLECTVEGTSNPNLYWYRQAAGRGLQLLFYSVGIGQISSEVPQNLSASRPQDRQFILSSKKLLLSDSGFYLCAWRGSGGSFSEQYFGPGTRLTVT.

J is TRBJ2-7 and V is TRBV18; D possibly corresponds to TRBD2 (6 bases). CDR3 length: 16 amino acids. Germline V gives CDR1 KGHSH, CDR2 LQKENI. Trimming removed 4 bases at V and 5 bases at J, with 21 bases between. The CDR3 region is CASSLTPGTVLDEQYF. CDR3 DNA sequence: TGTGCCAGCTCACTTACTCCCGGGACTGTCTTGGACGAGCAGTACTTC.

This clone appeared a single time. This chain connects TRBV25-1 to TRBJ2-2; 10 bases line up with TRBD2. Germline CDR1 is MGHDK and CDR2 is SYGVNS. J gave up 8 bases and V 0 bases, and 6 bases lay outside the gene matches. The CDR3 sequence is 16 residues long. This CDR3 is CASSEYTSGAPGELFF. CDR3 coding DNA: TGTGCCAGCAGTGAATATACTAGCGGGGCTCCAGGGGAGCTGTTTTTT.

V gene TRBV7-3 combines with J gene TRBJ1-2; 7 positions match TRBD1. Trimming at V came to 2 bases and at J to 8 bases, leaving 5 bases not matched to a gene. This CDR3 contains 13 residues. CDR1 and CDR2 from the germline V gene are SGHTA and FQGTGA. The DNA for the CDR3 is TGTGCCAGCAGCTTATACAGGGGAGGCGGCTACACCTTC. Its translation: CASSLYRGGGYTF.

The chain combines TRBV7-6 with TRBJ2-5, with D possibly called TRBD1 or TRBD2 (5 bases each). The CDR3 has 13 residues. Trimming took off 3 bases at V and 6 bases at J, with 11 bases between the two ends. The germline V gene has CDR1 SGHVS and CDR2 FNYEAQ. CDR3 amino acids: CASSFAGAKTQYF. The DNA of the CDR3 is TGTGCCAGCAGCTTCGCCGGGGCAAAGACCCAGTACTTC.

This chain joins TRBV19 and TRBJ1-4, with D possibly TRBD1 on 6 matching bases. Germline lookup yields CDR1 LNHDA and CDR2 SQIVND (reference sequence). CDR3 length: 18 residues. V was pared by 2 bases and J by 4 bases, with 20 bases between. This chain's CDR3 is CASSIRDSPGAHNEKLFF. The CDR3 coding sequence is TGTGCCAGTAGTATACGCGACAGTCCAGGGGCACATAATGAAAAACTGTTTTTT.

The rearrangement joins TRBV5-4 to TRBJ1-1; D not certain. CDR3 length: 14 amino acids. V was shortened by 3 bases and J by 0 bases, with 9 bases between the two germline ends. Germline CDR1 is SGHNT and CDR2 is YYREEE (reference sequence). CDR3 coding DNA: TGTGCCAGCAGCTCGGCCCTGCTGAACACTGAAGCTTTCTTT. It is translated as CASSSALLNTEAFF.

The CDR3 reads CASSLDQGVSYEQYF. The CDR3, as DNA: TGTGCCAGCAGCTTGGACCAGGGGGTCTCCTACGAGCAGTACTTC. V is TRBV5-4 and J is TRBJ2-7; TRBD1 matches at 7 bases. CDR3 size: 15 residues. Germline loops: CDR1 SGHNT, CDR2 YYREEE (reference sequence). Trimming cost V 0 bases and J 0 bases; bases outside gene matches: 3.